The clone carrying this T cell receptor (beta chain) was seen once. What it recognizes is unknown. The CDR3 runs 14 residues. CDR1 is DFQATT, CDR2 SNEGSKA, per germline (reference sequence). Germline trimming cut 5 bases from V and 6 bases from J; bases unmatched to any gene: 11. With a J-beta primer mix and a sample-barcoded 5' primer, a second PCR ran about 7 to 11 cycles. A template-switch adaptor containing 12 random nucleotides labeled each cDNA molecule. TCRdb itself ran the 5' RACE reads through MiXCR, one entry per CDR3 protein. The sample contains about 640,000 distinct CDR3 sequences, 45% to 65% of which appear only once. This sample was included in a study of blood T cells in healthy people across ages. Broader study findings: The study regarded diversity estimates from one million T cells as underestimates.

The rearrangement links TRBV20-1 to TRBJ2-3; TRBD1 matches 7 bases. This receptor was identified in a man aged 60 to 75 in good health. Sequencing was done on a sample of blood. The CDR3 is CSASRGTEKDTQYF. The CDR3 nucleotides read TGCAGTGCTTCTCGAGGGACAGAGAAGGATACGCAGTATTTT.